This T cell receptor beta chain was captured by sequencing in a study of cytomegalovirus exposure and HLA in healthy donors. Regarding the study as a whole: HLA-A and HLA-B allele assignments for most subjects were reportedly predicted accurately using TCR beta sequences. The authors listed 150 or so TCR beta chains as cytomegalovirus-associated.

A multiplex PCR was run with 60 Vbeta primers and 13 Jbeta primers. The method was immunoSEQ multiplex PCR; TCRdb's version includes in-frame clones alone and lacks a portion of them. Among about 100,000 clones listed, around 76% were seen once. Germline CDR1 reads SGHAT; CDR2 reads FQNNGV. This CDR3 spans 15 amino acids. Trimming shortened V by 1 base and J by 1 base, and 9 bases separated the two germline ends. On this clone itself: The antigen is undetermined.

The J gene is TRBJ2-3, the V gene TRBV11-2, with D uncertain. The sample was PBMCs. This clonotype was obtained from a woman between 45 and 60 years old in good health and CMV-seropositive. The CDR3 here is CASSLAGRRTDTQYF. DNA for the CDR3: TGTGCCAGCAGCTTAGCGGGTCGGCGCACAGATACGCAGTATTTT.